Below are 15 T cell receptor beta chains sequenced from a single sample in a study of Graves' ophthalmopathy and Graves' hyperthyroidism. RNA served as the template for amplifying TCR beta CDR3 regions. First-round RT-PCR relied on HTBI primers, and a second-round multiplex PCR came next. TCRdb re-analysed the multiplex PCR reads in MiXCR, keeping a single row per CDR3 protein. The sample holds approximately 410,000 distinct CDR3 sequences; 15% to 19% are singletons and the top ten take 5.5% to 7%. Sequenced sample: peripheral blood. The receptors derive from a woman under 30 with stable Graves' hyperthyroidism.

This clonotype has a count of ten or more. The V and J genes are TRBV12-3 or TRBV12-4 and TRBJ2-5, with D unresolved. Trimming took 7 bases from V and 4 from J, leaving 16 bases between them. This CDR3 is 14 amino acids long. The CDR3 sequence is CASNTIGLRETQYF. The CDR3, as DNA: TGTGCCAGCAATACAATAGGGCTCCGAGAGACCCAGTACTTC.

The sample holds a few counts of this clonotype. Just one base apart from a much larger clone, this may be a read error. The rearrangement links TRBV12-3 or TRBV12-4 to TRBJ1-1, with a tentative D call TRBD1 (5 bases). The CDR3 covers 15 residues. In DNA form, the CDR3 reads TGTGCCAGCAGAAACCCGGGGACGACGAACACTGAAGCTTGCTTT. Translating it yields CASRNPGTTNTEACF.

The rearrangement joins TRBV4-1 to TRBJ2-7; TRBD1 matches at 8 bases. The CDR3 covers 18 residues. Trimming took 0 bases from V and 0 from J; bases not matched to a gene: 10. CDR1 is MGHRA, CDR2 YSYEKL, per germline. DNA for the CDR3: TGCGCCAGCAGCCAAGAAGGGGGACAGGCAGTTAGCTCCTACGAGCAGTACTTC. Residues: CASSQEGGQAVSSYEQYF.

The rearrangement joins TRBV5-6 to TRBJ2-2; the match to TRBD1 covers 8 bases. CDR1 is SGHDT, CDR2 YYEEEE, per germline. The CDR3 length is 14 residues. V shed 4 bases, J shed 7 bases, and the junction held 6 bases outside the gene matches. The CDR3 bases are TGTGCCAGCAGCCGACAGGGGATAGGCGGGGAGCTGTTTTTT. Translated: CASSRQGIGGELFF.

The chain links TRBV10-2 to TRBJ2-3, with D perhaps matching TRBD1 or TRBD2 (5 bases each). V was shortened by 2 bases and J by 6 bases, with 9 bases between the two germline ends. In germline, CDR1 is WSHSY, CDR2 SAAADI. This CDR3 is built from 13 residues. CDR3 protein: CASSEQGRDTQYF. The CDR3, as DNA: TGCGCCAGCAGTGAGCAGGGACGGGATACGCAGTATTTT.

In this sample, this clonotype turned up many times. The J gene is TRBJ2-7, the V gene TRBV6-1; 12 positions match TRBD2. After removal of 6 bases from V and 6 bases from J, the junction contained 6 bases not matched to a gene. Germline CDR1 MNHNS, CDR2 SASEGT. The CDR3 is 14 residues long. The CDR3 spells CASSLLAGGAEQYF. The CDR3 DNA follows: TGTGCCAGCAGCCTACTAGCGGGGGGAGCCGAGCAGTACTTC.

This clonotype was found many times. The chain combines TRBV7-2 with TRBJ1-2; no clear D. Germline V gene data show CDR1 as SGHTA and CDR2 as FQGNSA. There are 13 residues in the CDR3. Deletions cut 1 base from V and 6 bases from J, with 9 bases between. The CDR3, as DNA: TGTGCCAGCAGCTTAGACAGCCGTCATGGCTACACCTTC. Its translation: CASSLDSRHGYTF.

This clonotype was counted ten times or more. This chain uses TRBV18 with TRBJ2-5, with a weak D call TRBD1 (6 bases). V was pared by 6 bases and J by 3 bases, with 17 bases between. Germline V gives CDR1 KGHSH, CDR2 LQKENI. The CDR3 is made up of 15 amino acids. The CDR3, as DNA: TGTGCCAGCTCTCCCTTCGGGACACCCAAAGAGACCCAGTACTTC. Its translation is CASSPFGTPKETQYF.

With respect to this clonotype: This could be a read error, since a much larger clone is one nucleotide away. J is TRBJ1-1 and V is TRBV6-1, with a weak D call TRBD1 (6 bases). Looked up from germline, CDR1 is MNHNS and CDR2 is SASEGT. The CDR3 runs to 16 residues. This CDR3 reads CASSPPGGVSITEACF. CDR3 in DNA: TGTGCCAGCAGCCCCCCGGGGGGCGTAAGTATCACTGAAGCTTGCTTT.

This clonotype appeared many times. This sequence joins TRBV10-3 and TRBJ1-1; 8 bases align to TRBD1. This CDR3 comprises 15 residues. Trimming removed 0 bases from V and 4 bases from J; junction bases left unmatched: 4. Germline V gene sequence: CDR1 ENHRY, CDR2 SYGVKD. The CDR3 loop is CAISESGRGPTEAFF. CDR3 nucleotide sequence: TGTGCCATCAGTGAGTCGGGCAGGGGGCCCACTGAAGCTTTCTTT.

This clonotype was recorded many times. This chain uses TRBV6-1 with TRBJ1-6, with 8 bases fitting TRBD1. The V segment lost 2 bases and the J segment 4 bases; nucleotides outside the gene matches: 7. This CDR3 contains 17 residues. Germline V gene data show CDR1 as MNHNS and CDR2 as SASEGT. The CDR3 DNA sequence: TGTGCCAGCAGTGAATCTAGTTGGGACAGGTATAATTCACCCCTCCACTTT. Protein: CASSESSWDRYNSPLHF.

Many counts were recorded for this clonotype. The chain couples TRBV15 to TRBJ1-1, with 8 bases lining up with TRBD1. This CDR3 region has 15 residues. CDR1 LNHNV and CDR2 YYDKDF come from the germline V gene (reference sequence). V shed 5 bases, J shed 5 bases, and the junction held 10 bases outside the gene matches. The CDR3 spells CATSLSGGYRTEAFF. The CDR3 nucleotides read TGTGCCACCAGCTTGTCAGGGGGCTACAGAACTGAAGCTTTCTTT.

The chain combines TRBV20-1 with TRBJ2-5; D may match TRBD1 or TRBD2 (6 bases each). CDR3 length: 15 residues. V was clipped by 0 bases and J by 5 bases, with 16 bases between them. Germline CDR1 reads DFQATT; CDR2 reads SNEGSKA (reference sequence). The CDR3 DNA follows: TGCAGTGCTAGAGATTTCCAGGGGACTTGGGAGACCCAGTACTTC. Encoded protein: CSARDFQGTWETQYF.

There are many counts of this clonotype. The V call is TRBV6-2 or TRBV6-3, the J call TRBJ1-2; TRBD1 might be the D (5 bases). Germline V gives CDR1 MNHEY, CDR2 SVGEGT. The CDR3 sequence is 13 residues long. V lost 6 bases, J lost 4 bases, and 12 bases lay in between. The CDR3 DNA follows: TGTGCCAGCAGCCCGGGGCTGTTCTATGGCTACACCTTC. This codes for CASSPGLFYGYTF.

The chain carries TRBV12-3 or TRBV12-4 and TRBJ1-6, with TRBD1 identical over 7 bases. V trimming: 5 bases; J trimming: 10 bases; junction bases outside the gene matches: 11. The CDR3 contains 15 residues. The CDR3 protein is CASSPGSTGESPLHF. For the CDR3, the DNA is TGTGCCAGCAGTCCAGGCTCAACAGGGGAATCACCCCTCCACTTT.